This TCR beta chain was profiled in a study of blood T cell repertoires in COVID-19. Across the study: Sources were T cells, B-cell-depleted T cells, or PBMCs; the material itself was cDNA or gDNA.

Produced via immunoSEQ multiplex PCR; TCRdb's table is partial and in-frame only. In the table there are 150,000 to 200,000 clones, over 75% of which are singletons. Germline CDR1 and CDR2: MNHEY and SVGAGI. V was cut by 7 bases and J by 5 bases, with 8 bases left in between. The CDR3 runs 11 residues. The V call is TRBV6-5, the J call TRBJ1-2; D is possibly TRBD1 (5 bases). This receptor was taken from a human donor in a cohort sampled during active COVID-19. Sequenced material: peripheral blood. The CDR3: CASKPGYGYTF. Here the CDR3 DNA reads TGTGCCAGCAAGCCAGGGTATGGCTACACCTTC.